These 26 T cell receptor beta chains share one sample of origin, sequenced in a study of prognosis after radiotherapy for stage I lung cancer. Amplification of TCR beta CDR3 from genomic DNA used two-round multiplex PCR. Primers targeting each individual TRBV and TRBJ gene were applied in first-round PCR. TCRdb itself ran the multiplex PCR reads through MiXCR, one entry per CDR3 protein. The profile shows tens of thousands of distinct CDR3 sequences, around 30% of them singletons. Sequenced material: PBMCs, taken before or after stereotactic body radiation therapy (not recorded which). Receptor source: a donor over 45 with non-small cell lung cancer.

This clonotype came up a few times. Being one base from a much bigger clone, this may be a read error. The chain is built from TRBV19 and TRBJ2-5, with TRBD2 matching over 9 bases. Germline V gene lookup returns CDR1 LNHDA and CDR2 SQIVND (reference sequence). Trimming took 4 bases from V and 7 from J; bases not matched to a gene: 13. This CDR3 contains 16 residues. CDR3 amino acids: CASSTTGIAGVRTQYF. Here the CDR3 DNA reads TGTGCCAGTAGTACCACTGGAATAGCGGGGGTACGGACCCAGTACTTC.

Points on this clonotype: Just one base apart from a much larger clone, this may be a read error. The CDR3 reads CASSYQGQGSNVYTF. DNA of the CDR3: TGTGCCAGCAGTTACCAGGGACAGGGAAGTAATGTCTACACCTTC. The V and J genes are TRBV6-2 or TRBV6-3 and TRBJ1-2; 9 bases are a match to TRBD1. This CDR3 region has 15 residues. CDR1 is MNHEY and CDR2 is SVGEGT in the germline V gene. The V and J ends lost 2 bases and 10 bases, in that order; junction bases with no gene match: 11.

This clonotype was counted many times. The chain couples TRBV20-1 to TRBJ2-3, with 9 nucleotides matching TRBD2. From germline, CDR1 is DFQATT and CDR2 SNEGSKA (reference sequence). The CDR3 contains 15 residues. Trimming cost V 6 bases and J 8 bases; bases outside gene matches: 15. The CDR3 protein is CSAIGLASDSTTQYF. CDR3 DNA sequence: TGCAGTGCCATTGGACTAGCGAGCGACTCGACTACGCAGTATTTT.

This clonotype is judged medium-sized. This chain joins TRBV28 and TRBJ2-7, with D unclear. The ends were cut back, 10 bases at V and 0 bases at J, with 10 bases in the middle. The germline V gene encodes CDR1 MDHEN and CDR2 SYDVKM. The CDR3 runs 12 residues. This CDR3 is CATSWSSYEQYF. The CDR3 DNA reads TGTGCCACCTCCTGGAGCTCCTACGAGCAGTACTTC.

Of note for this clonotype: This probably arose from a read error, given a far larger clone one base away. The chain carries TRBV6-2 or TRBV6-3 and TRBJ1-6; 7 nucleotides align to TRBD1. There are 13 residues in the CDR3. CDR1 MNHEY and CDR2 SVGEGT come from the germline V gene. In DNA form, the CDR3 reads TGTGCCAGCAGTGAGGACAGGTTTACACCCCTCAACTTT. This translates into CASSEDRFTPLNF.

This clonotype was recorded many times. The chain carries TRBV5-6 and TRBJ2-1, with 8 bases lining up with TRBD2. The J segment lost 0 bases and the V segment lost 2 bases, leaving 1 base of the junction unmatched. Germline V gene data show CDR1 as SGHDT and CDR2 as YYEEEE. The CDR3 extends over 15 amino acids. The CDR3 here is CASSFTSGSYNEQFF. For the CDR3, the DNA is TGTGCCAGCAGCTTTACTAGCGGCTCCTACAATGAGCAGTTCTTC.

The V call is TRBV5-4, the J call TRBJ2-7, with TRBD2 identical over 8 bases. With 2 bases clipped from V and 4 bases from J, the junction kept 5 bases outside the gene matches. Looked up from germline, CDR1 is SGHNT and CDR2 is YYREEE (reference sequence). This CDR3 contains 14 residues. CDR3 protein: CASSLPAGDYEQYF. The CDR3 DNA is TGTGCCAGCAGCTTACCAGCGGGAGATTACGAGCAGTACTTC.

This clonotype is medium-sized by share. The V gene is TRBV19, the J gene TRBJ2-7; 10 bases match TRBD1. This CDR3 spans 15 amino acids. Germline lookup yields CDR1 LNHDA and CDR2 SQIVND (reference sequence). V lost 5 bases, J lost 4 bases, and 8 bases stayed unmatched. CDR3 residues: CASSAPGQGTYEQYF. The CDR3 region has the DNA TGTGCCAGTAGTGCACCGGGACAGGGGACGTACGAGCAGTACTTC.

Points on this clonotype: The junction differs from germline at one of its ends, possibly a read error. The V gene is TRBV7-2, the J gene TRBJ2-7, with D possibly being TRBD1 (5 bases). Germline assignment: CDR1 SGHTA and CDR2 FQGNSA. The CDR3 sequence is 14 residues long. The DNA of the CDR3 is TGTGCCAGCCTCCGAGCCCCAGGGAACTACGATCAGTACTTC. Its protein is CASLRAPGNYDQYF.

This clonotype was seen repeatedly, ten times or more. The chain carries TRBV6-4 and TRBJ2-1; 9 bases align to TRBD2. J lost 5 bases, V lost 0 bases, and 2 bases had no gene match. The CDR3 is 15 residues long. Germline lookup yields CDR1 MRHNA and CDR2 SNTAGT. CDR3 in amino acids: CASSDSLAGNNEQFF. DNA for the CDR3: TGTGCCAGCAGTGACTCACTAGCGGGCAACAATGAGCAGTTCTTC.

Of note for this clonotype: A clone one base away is much larger, so this may be a read error. The gene calls are TRBV4-1 and TRBJ2-5; D gene ambiguous. The CDR3 contains 11 residues. V gave up 4 bases and J gave up 5 bases, with 5 bases separating them. The germline V gene encodes CDR1 MGHRA and CDR2 YSYEKL. The CDR3, as DNA: TGCGCCAGCAGCCGAATGGAGACCCAGTACTTC. Translation: CASSRMETQYF.

This clonotype appeared a single time. The CDR3 does not end in the conserved phenylalanine or tryptophan, so this is likely a read error. It is unclear where the CDR3 begins or ends on the DNA, so no DNA is shown, and the CDR3 is as TCRdb lists it. The rearrangement uses TRBV6-1 and TRBJ1-6. CDR1 MNHNS and CDR2 SASEGT come from the germline V gene. The CDR3 region is 9 residues in length, termini included. The CDR3: CASLSRTHL.

Turning to this clonotype: A much larger clone lies one base from this, so it may be a read error. The chain couples TRBV18 to TRBJ1-5; possibly TRBD1 for D (6 bases). V lost 6 bases to trimming and J lost 9 bases, with 18 bases between them. Germline-derived CDR1 and CDR2 are KGHSH and LQKENI. The CDR3 consists of 14 residues. The CDR3 is CASSTIRGYGPQHF. CDR3 DNA: TGTGCCAGCTCCACCATCAGGGGCTACGGGCCCCAGCATTTT.

This clonotype was recorded at least ten times. This chain links TRBV28 with TRBJ2-5; the D gene could be TRBD1 or TRBD2 (5 bases each). The CDR3 runs 14 residues. In germline, CDR1 is MDHEN, CDR2 SYDVKM. V lost 7 bases and J lost 5, with 17 bases in between. Here the CDR3 reads CASTLGVGMETQYF. CDR3 coding DNA: TGTGCCAGCACCCTGGGGGTTGGTATGGAGACCCAGTACTTC.

In this sample, this clonotype turned up many times. The CDR3 spells CASSQEWLAGESNEQFF. In DNA, the CDR3 is TGTGCCAGCAGCCAAGAGTGGCTAGCGGGAGAAAGCAATGAGCAGTTCTTC. The rearrangement joins TRBV3-1 to TRBJ2-1; 10 bases map to TRBD2. Germline CDR1 LGHDT, CDR2 YNNKEL (reference sequence). Trimming removed 0 bases from V and 6 bases from J; junction bases left unmatched: 8. The CDR3 contains 17 residues.

This clonotype occurred many times. The CDR3 reads CASGTAGNSETQYF. The CDR3 nucleotides are TGTGCCTCCGGGACAGCAGGGAATTCAGAGACCCAGTACTTC. The chain uses TRBV10-3 and TRBJ2-5, with 7 bases that match TRBD1. Germline trimming cut 11 bases from V and 4 bases from J; bases unmatched to any gene: 13. The CDR3 is 14 residues long. Germline CDR1 is ENHRY and CDR2 is SYGVKD.

The chain is built from TRBV6-2 or TRBV6-3 and TRBJ1-3; 8 bases line up with TRBD1. The CDR3 totals 15 residues. J gave up 0 bases and V 5 bases, and 3 bases lay outside the gene matches. Germline lookup yields CDR1 MNHEY and CDR2 SVGEGT. The CDR3 DNA sequence: TGTGCCAGCAGTCAGGGGGCGATCTCTGGAAACACCATATATTTT. As protein: CASSQGAISGNTIYF.

By share, this clonotype counts as medium-sized. The chain couples TRBV24-1 to TRBJ1-5; TRBD1 might be the D (5 bases). The V gene lost 3 bases and the J gene lost 2 bases, with 13 bases spanning the gap. The germline V gene has CDR1 KGHDR and CDR2 SFDVKD. This CDR3 region has 16 residues. This chain's CDR3 is CATSDGGVAGNQPQHF. The CDR3 region has the DNA TGTGCCACCAGTGATGGGGGGGTGGCGGGCAATCAGCCCCAGCATTTT.

The chain links TRBV10-1 to TRBJ2-2, with D perhaps given as TRBD1 or TRBD2 (5 bases each). Germline loops: CDR1 WNHNN, CDR2 SYGVQD (reference sequence). Between the trimmed V and J ends, which lost 3 bases and 6 bases, there was a span of 11 bases. CDR3 length: 14 residues. CDR3 protein: CASSDMGRPGELFF. Written as DNA, the CDR3 is TGCGCCAGCAGTGATATGGGACGGCCCGGGGAGCTGTTTTTT.

This clonotype was found many times. V and J are TRBV12-3 or TRBV12-4 and TRBJ2-7; 7 bases fit TRBD1. The CDR3 has 13 amino acids. Trimming at V came to 5 bases and at J to 3 bases, leaving 4 bases not matched to a gene. CDR3 DNA: TGTGCCAGCAGTCTGGGACAGAACTACGAGCAGTACTTC. Amino acids: CASSLGQNYEQYF.

This clonotype came up many times. The chain joins TRBV6-2 or TRBV6-3 to TRBJ2-5, with D perhaps matching TRBD2 (5 bases). This CDR3 has 16 residues. Germline lookup yields CDR1 MNHEY and CDR2 SVGEGT. V dropped 5 bases and J dropped 2 bases, with 18 bases sitting between them. CDR3 nucleotide sequence: TGTGCCAGCAGTGTTACCCTTGGGAGCGTTCAAGAGACCCAGTACTTC. This gives the protein CASSVTLGSVQETQYF.

This clonotype was seen ten or more times. CDR3 bases: TGTGCCAGCAGCTCTGGGACAGGGGGCGTGTATGGCTACACCTTC. As protein: CASSSGTGGVYGYTF. The chain is built from TRBV5-4 and TRBJ1-2; 12 bases agree with TRBD1. Trimming cost V 3 bases and J 5 bases; bases outside gene matches: 5. Germline CDR1 is SGHNT and CDR2 is YYREEE (reference sequence). CDR3 length: 15 residues.

This clonotype came up many times. The rearrangement joins TRBV27 to TRBJ1-5; D is unresolved. V gave up 6 bases and J gave up 2 bases, with 11 bases separating them. This CDR3 is 14 amino acids long. The V gene's germline CDR1 is MNHEY and CDR2 SMNVEV (reference sequence). As DNA, the CDR3 is TGTGCCAGCAGACGGACGGGTGGCAATCAGCCCCAGCATTTT. As protein: CASRRTGGNQPQHF.

This clonotype was counted only a few times. This clone may be a read error of a much larger clone one base away. This chain joins TRBV6-8 and TRBJ2-2; D remains unclear. The CDR3 has 18 amino acids. Germline lookup yields CDR1 MNHGY and CDR2 SAAAGT. Trimming cost V 5 bases and J 3 bases, with 22 bases left between them. CDR3 region: CASSDRGRSKTYTGELFF. The CDR3, as DNA: TGTGCCAGCAGTGATCGAGGCAGGTCCAAAACTTACACCGGGGAGCTGTTTTTT.

V gene TRBV6-4 combines with J gene TRBJ2-1; D is ambiguous. V gave up 2 bases and J gave up 10 bases, with 12 bases separating them. This CDR3 is 13 amino acids long. CDR1 is MRHNA, CDR2 SNTAGT, per germline. CDR3 protein: CASSDEASREQFF. The DNA of the CDR3 is TGTGCCAGCAGTGACGAGGCGTCCCGCGAGCAGTTCTTC.

This clonotype was seen repeatedly, ten times or more. This chain uses TRBV6-2 or TRBV6-3 with TRBJ2-7; D is perhaps TRBD2 (6 bases). V lost 6 bases, J lost 0 bases, and 24 bases lay in between. This CDR3 has 18 residues. CDR1 MNHEY and CDR2 SVGEGT come from the germline V gene. This CDR3 reads CASRGNLISGPSSYEQYF. CDR3 DNA sequence: TGTGCCAGCAGGGGGAACCTCATAAGCGGGCCAAGCTCCTACGAGCAGTACTTC.